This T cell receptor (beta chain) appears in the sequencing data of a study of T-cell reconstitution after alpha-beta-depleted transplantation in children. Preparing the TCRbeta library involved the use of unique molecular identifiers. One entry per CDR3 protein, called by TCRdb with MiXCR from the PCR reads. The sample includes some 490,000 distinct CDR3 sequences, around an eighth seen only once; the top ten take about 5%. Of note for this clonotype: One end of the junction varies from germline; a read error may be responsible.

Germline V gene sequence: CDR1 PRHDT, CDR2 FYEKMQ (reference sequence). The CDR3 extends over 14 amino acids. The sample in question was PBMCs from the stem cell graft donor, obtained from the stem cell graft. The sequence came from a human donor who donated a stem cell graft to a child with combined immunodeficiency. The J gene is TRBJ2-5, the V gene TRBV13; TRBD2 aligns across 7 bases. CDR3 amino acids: CASTLLANQETQYF. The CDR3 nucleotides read TGTGCCAGCACCTTACTAGCGAACCAAGAGACCCAGTACTTC.